The entry that follows covers one T cell receptor beta chain sequence. The antigen is unknown. CDR1 and CDR2 from the germline V gene are SQVTM and ANQGSEA. Deletions cut 4 bases from V and 7 bases from J, with 13 bases between. The CDR3 is made up of 12 amino acids. RNA transcripts served as the template for amplifying TCR beta CDR3 regions. Researchers ran a first-round RT-PCR on the TCR CDR3 using the HTBI primer set. One entry per CDR3 protein results from TCRdb running MiXCR on the multiplex PCR reads. The sample has approximately 300,000 distinct CDR3 sequences, around 17% seen once. These data come from a study of T cells in Graves' hyperthyroidism and ophthalmopathy. Patients aged 18 to 65 with hyperthyroidism were newly diagnosed, with duration under 2 months. Based on clinical symptoms, serum thyroxine and TRAb, thyroid ultrasound and orbital computed tomography, diagnoses were reached. Points from the study as a whole: Most expanded thyroid clonotypes above 0.001 also appeared in blood.

Source material: blood. The chain recombines TRBV29-1 with TRBJ1-2; D call uncertain. The sequence was obtained from a man aged 25 to 40 with Graves' hyperthyroidism. CDR3 region: CSVGSAAAGYTF. The CDR3 DNA reads as TGCAGCGTTGGATCAGCGGCCGCTGGCTACACCTTC.